This passage covers 32 T cell receptor beta chains from one sample sequenced in a study of T-cell memory formation after mild COVID-19. TCRdb called the 5' RACE reads again in MiXCR, with one record for every CDR3 protein. The sample has roughly 620,000 distinct CDR3 sequences, roughly 17% seen once. The sequenced sample consisted of PBMCs or a T cell subset sorted from them (not recorded which). The receptors derive from an adult woman who had mild COVID-19 (a few samples of this study predate the infection). Cell type and time point are not known.

The table lists this clonotype with a few counts. V gene TRBV7-2 combines with J gene TRBJ2-3; possibly TRBD1 or TRBD2 for D (6 bases each). This CDR3 contains 15 residues. V was clipped by 6 bases and J by 5 bases, with 18 bases between them. The germline CDR1 and CDR2 sequences are SGHTA and FQGNSA. The CDR3 DNA reads TGTGCCAGCAGGCCCGTCGAGGGGGGTGGAGATACGCAGTATTTT. It codes for CASRPVEGGGDTQYF.

The chain combines TRBV6-5 with TRBJ2-5; the D is unclear. Looked up from germline, CDR1 is MNHEY and CDR2 is SVGAGI. V was pared by 5 bases and J by 7 bases, with 14 bases between. The CDR3 is made up of 13 amino acids. CDR3 sequence reads: CASSPFDRATQYF. CDR3 nucleotide sequence: TGTGCCAGCAGTCCATTCGACCGGGCGACCCAGTACTTC.

This clonotype has a count of ten or more. This sequence joins TRBV12-3 or TRBV12-4 and TRBJ2-1; 7 bases agree with TRBD1. With 5 bases clipped from V and 10 bases from J, the junction kept 8 bases outside the gene matches. This CDR3 spans 13 amino acids. Here the CDR3 DNA reads TGTGCCAGCAGTCCAACAGGGGCAAGGGAGCAGTTCTTC. Its translation: CASSPTGAREQFF.

The rearrangement uses TRBV4-1 and TRBJ2-1; TRBD1 matches 8 bases. CDR1 MGHRA and CDR2 YSYEKL come from the germline V gene. Trimming took 3 bases from V and 4 from J; bases not matched to a gene: 8. The CDR3 runs 16 residues. The CDR3 spells CASSQRTGLRYNEQFF. The CDR3 bases are TGCGCCAGCAGCCAGAGGACAGGGCTGCGATACAATGAGCAGTTCTTC.

This clonotype was seen only a few times. This chain uses TRBV24-1 with TRBJ1-3; D is uncertain. The ends were cut back, 1 base at V and 0 bases at J, with 27 bases in the middle. This CDR3 is 22 amino acids long. Germline V gene lookup returns CDR1 KGHDR and CDR2 SFDVKD. CDR3 sequence: CATSDFSLSWLCSWTSGNTIYF. The CDR3, as DNA: TGTGCCACCAGTGATTTTAGTCTATCCTGGTTGTGCAGCTGGACCTCTGGAAACACCATATATTTT.

In its sample, this clonotype was seen many times. The rearrangement uses TRBV9 and TRBJ2-5, with 8 bases matching TRBD1. CDR3 length equals 13 residues. Germline CDR1 reads SGDLS; CDR2 reads YYNGEE. Germline trimming cut 5 bases from V and 5 bases from J; bases unmatched to any gene: 5. CDR3 amino acids: CASSQGAEETQYF. The CDR3 region has the DNA TGTGCCAGCAGTCAGGGGGCAGAGGAGACCCAGTACTTC.

V gene TRBV27 combines with J gene TRBJ1-5; 8 bases line up with TRBD1. V was clipped by 6 bases and J by 5 bases; unmatched bases: 6. The CDR3 has 14 amino acids. Germline CDR1 MNHEY, CDR2 SMNVEV (reference sequence). CDR3 DNA sequence: TGTGCCAGCAGACGACAGGGGCCGGATCAGCCCCAGCATTTT. This translates into CASRRQGPDQPQHF.

This clonotype was seen only a few times. The gene calls are TRBV9 and TRBJ2-1, with 7 positions matching TRBD2. The ends lost 0 bases at V and 8 bases at J; junction bases unmatched: 8. CDR1 is SGDLS and CDR2 is YYNGEE in the germline V gene. This CDR3 spans 15 amino acids. DNA of the CDR3: TGTGCCAGCAGCGTAGCTGGACTAGATTCCTATGAGCAGTTCTTC. It yields the protein CASSVAGLDSYEQFF.

This clonotype has just a few counts. This rearrangement joins TRBV11-3 to TRBJ2-3, with D uncertain. V was cut by 3 bases and J by 2 bases, with 9 bases left in between. Germline values: CDR1 SGHNT, CDR2 YENEEA. The CDR3 has 14 amino acids. CDR3 sequence (DNA): TGTGCCAGCAGCTTCCGACCATACACAGATACGCAGTATTTT. Translated: CASSFRPYTDTQYF.

This rearrangement joins TRBV2 to TRBJ2-7; D perhaps matches TRBD1 (5 bases). There are 14 residues in the CDR3. Germline lookup yields CDR1 SNHLY and CDR2 FYNNEI. Trimming took off 10 bases at V and 3 bases at J, with 19 bases between the two ends. CDR3 region: CATLPSHRSYEQYF. CDR3 nucleotide sequence: TGTGCCACCCTACCCTCCCACAGGAGCTACGAGCAGTACTTC.

A few counts support this clonotype. V gene TRBV7-9 combines with J gene TRBJ1-1; possible D gene TRBD1, 6 bases. CDR1 and CDR2 (germline): SEHNR, FQNEAQ (reference sequence). The CDR3 length is 19 residues. V lost 1 base to trimming and J lost 3 bases, with 24 bases between them. CDR3 sequence: CASSLGLSGVILRDTEAFF. The CDR3 DNA follows: TGTGCCAGCAGCTTAGGACTCTCAGGGGTCATCCTCAGGGACACTGAAGCTTTCTTT.

This clonotype was observed once. This chain uses TRBV6-2 or TRBV6-3 with TRBJ2-7; 8 bases line up with TRBD1. The CDR3 has 18 amino acids. Trimming at V came to 6 bases and at J to 3 bases, leaving 19 bases not matched to a gene. CDR1 MNHEY and CDR2 SVGEGT come from the germline V gene. As DNA, the CDR3 is TGTGCCAGCAGGGATCCGGGACAGGCTTCTGTGGACTACTACGAGCAGTACTTC. It is translated as CASRDPGQASVDYYEQYF.

The V and J genes are TRBV11-2 and TRBJ1-1; perhaps TRBD1 as D (5 bases). The germline CDR1 and CDR2 sequences are SGHAT and FQNNGV. The CDR3 runs 16 residues. V was cut by 6 bases and J by 0 bases, with 17 bases left in between. Written as DNA, the CDR3 is TGTGCCAGCAGATTTGGCAGGGACCGAATGAACACTGAAGCTTTCTTT. Amino acid sequence: CASRFGRDRMNTEAFF.

About this clonotype itself: A read error may produce the germline difference seen at one junction end. The V gene is TRBV4-3, the J gene TRBJ2-7; 7 bases align to TRBD2. The CDR3 has 15 amino acids. Germline V gene lookup returns CDR1 LGHNA and CDR2 YSLEER. CDR3: CDSSQDIREAYEQYF. CDR3 nucleotide sequence: TGCGACAGCAGCCAAGATATACGGGAGGCCTACGAGCAGTACTTC.

In the case of this clonotype: Mismatch with germline at one junction end may stem from a read error. This chain links TRBV5-1 with TRBJ2-7; no firm D call. The CDR3 is 15 residues long. Germline loops: CDR1 SGHRS, CDR2 YFSETQ. CDR3 DNA: TGCGCCAGCAGCTTGGCCGAAGACATATTGTTTCCCCCTTCCTTC. This encodes CASSLAEDILFPPSF.

This clonotype turned up a few times. This rearrangement joins TRBV24-1 to TRBJ2-2; 8 bases map to TRBD1. V gave up 3 bases and J gave up 5 bases; unmatched junction bases: 7. This CDR3 is 16 amino acids long. Germline values: CDR1 KGHDR, CDR2 SFDVKD. The CDR3 DNA reads as TGTGCCACCAGTGATACTGGCAGGGGGCTGACCGGGGAGCTGTTTTTT. Translation: CATSDTGRGLTGELFF.

This clonotype has just a few counts. The rearrangement links TRBV20-1 to TRBJ2-1; tentatively, D is TRBD2 (5 bases). The CDR3 runs 14 residues. Germline loops: CDR1 DFQATT, CDR2 SNEGSKA (reference sequence). Trimming stripped 3 bases from V and 12 bases from J, with 21 bases between. The CDR3 protein is CSARAIKDSGGQFF. DNA for the CDR3: TGCAGTGCTAGGGCCATCAAGGACTCCGGAGGGCAGTTCTTC.

V gene TRBV7-2 combines with J gene TRBJ2-1; 8 nucleotides match TRBD2. The V gene's germline CDR1 is SGHTA and CDR2 FQGNSA. Trimming at V came to 5 bases and at J to 4 bases, leaving 4 bases not matched to a gene. The CDR3 is made up of 14 amino acids. The CDR3 region has the DNA TGTGCCAGCAGCATCGGGACTAGGTACAATGAGCAGTTCTTC. Translating gives CASSIGTRYNEQFF.

This clonotype was counted between two and nine times. The gene calls are TRBV7-9 and TRBJ2-5; 8 nucleotides line up with TRBD2. This CDR3 comprises 15 residues. Trimming cost V 1 base and J 4 bases; bases outside gene matches: 5. Germline assignment: CDR1 SEHNR and CDR2 FQNEAQ (reference sequence). The CDR3 is CASSLGGREGETQYF. CDR3 bases: TGTGCCAGCAGCTTAGGAGGCCGGGAGGGAGAGACCCAGTACTTC.

The rearrangement links TRBV7-2 to TRBJ2-3; TRBD2 aligns across 12 bases. Per the germline V gene, CDR1 is SGHTA and CDR2 is FQGNSA. The CDR3 is made up of 17 amino acids. With V trimmed by 5 bases and J by 3 bases, 9 bases remained unmatched. CDR3 DNA: TGTGCCAGCAGCCCTATGTTCACTAGCGGGAGGACAGATACGCAGTATTTT. Translating gives CASSPMFTSGRTDTQYF. Supplemented by reference TRBV7-2 and TRBJ2-3, the full variable domain reads GAGVSQSPSNKVTEKGKDVELRCDPISGHTALYWYRQSLGQGLEFLIYFQGNSAPDKSGLPSDRFSAERTGGSVSTLTIQRTQQEDSAVYLCASSPMFTSGRTDTQYFGPGTRLTVL.

The genes are TRBV5-1 and TRBJ2-2; TRBD2 aligns across 10 bases. V was clipped by 2 bases and J by 1 base; unmatched bases: 2. CDR3 length: 16 amino acids. Germline values: CDR1 SGHRS, CDR2 YFSETQ. CDR3 coding DNA: TGCGCCAGCAGCTTCACTAGCGGGGTGAACACCGGGGAGCTGTTTTTT. Residues: CASSFTSGVNTGELFF.

This clonotype was picked up one time. V gene TRBV12-3 or TRBV12-4 combines with J gene TRBJ2-1, with D perhaps TRBD1 or TRBD2 (5 bases each). The CDR3 is 12 amino acids. The V end lost 2 bases, the J end lost 10 bases, and 9 bases lay between the germline ends. The CDR3 reads CASSLLGEEQFF. In nucleotides, the CDR3 is TGTGCCAGCAGTTTATTAGGGGAGGAGCAGTTCTTC.

This clonotype was observed a few times. The genes are TRBV4-3 and TRBJ2-1, with D possibly matching TRBD2 (5 bases). This CDR3 spans 17 amino acids. V was cut by 3 bases and J by 10 bases, with 25 bases left in between. The germline V gene has CDR1 LGHNA and CDR2 YSLEER. As DNA, the CDR3 is TGCGCCAGCAGCCATCGTCTGGGAGACTATCCTAATGTGGAGCAGTTCTTC. It codes for CASSHRLGDYPNVEQFF.

The rearrangement links TRBV28 to TRBJ2-1, with 7 nucleotides matching TRBD1. Germline values: CDR1 MDHEN, CDR2 SYDVKM. Trimming at V came to 6 bases and at J to 9 bases, leaving 11 bases not matched to a gene. This CDR3 comprises 14 residues. The CDR3 loop reads CASSPPTGDGEQFF. The CDR3 DNA follows: TGTGCCAGCAGCCCCCCAACAGGGGACGGTGAGCAGTTCTTC.

The chain employs TRBV5-6 and TRBJ2-7, with 7 bases that match TRBD1. This CDR3 region has 15 residues. Germline loops: CDR1 SGHDT, CDR2 YYEEEE. Trimming at V came to 5 bases and at J to 2 bases, leaving 10 bases not matched to a gene. CDR3: CASRFKQGIPYEQYF. CDR3 sequence (DNA): TGTGCCAGCAGGTTTAAACAGGGGATCCCCTACGAGCAGTACTTC.

This clonotype was seen a few times. This chain uses TRBV12-3 or TRBV12-4 with TRBJ2-1; D may be TRBD2 (6 bases). This CDR3 has 15 amino acids. V dropped 3 bases and J dropped 3 bases, with 12 bases sitting between them. CDR3 nucleotides: TGTGCCAGCAGTTTCCGGCGGGAAATCTACAATGAGCAGTTCTTC. Translating gives CASSFRREIYNEQFF.

This clonotype was observed a few times. This chain links TRBV5-5 with TRBJ1-4, with 9 bases lining up with TRBD1. Per germline, CDR1 SGHKS and CDR2 YYEKEE (reference sequence). J was trimmed by 5 bases and V by 4 bases; bases with no gene match: 12. The CDR3 extends over 17 amino acids. The CDR3 reads CASSPAGLGTGNEKLFF. The CDR3 region has the DNA TGTGCCAGCAGCCCCGCCGGCTTGGGGACAGGGAATGAAAAACTGTTTTTT.

The rearrangement links TRBV27 to TRBJ2-1; tentatively, D is TRBD2 (6 bases). Looked up from germline, CDR1 is MNHEY and CDR2 is SMNVEV (reference sequence). The CDR3 extends over 13 amino acids. Trimming took 3 bases from V and 5 from J, leaving 8 bases between them. CDR3 amino acids: CASSLRLDNEQFF. The CDR3 DNA sequence: TGTGCCAGCAGTTTGAGACTAGACAATGAGCAGTTCTTC.

This clonotype was detected only a few times. The rearrangement links TRBV20-1 to TRBJ1-4; D might be TRBD1 (5 bases). V was trimmed by 3 bases and J by 7 bases, leaving 12 bases between them. Per the germline V gene, CDR1 is DFQATT and CDR2 is SNEGSKA (reference sequence). The CDR3 contains 13 residues. CDR3 bases: TGCAGTGCTAGTTTGGGGCTTGGTGAAAAACTGTTTTTT. Translating gives CSASLGLGEKLFF.

This clonotype was counted between two and nine times. The chain carries TRBV4-3 and TRBJ2-6, with D unresolved. The CDR3 spans 17 residues. Germline CDR1 and CDR2: LGHNA and YSLEER. Between the trimmed V and J ends, which lost 0 bases and 0 bases, there was a span of 9 bases. CDR3 protein: CASSQEYSSSGANVLTF. DNA for the CDR3: TGCGCCAGCAGCCAAGAGTACAGCAGCTCTGGGGCCAACGTCCTGACTTTC.

The V and J genes are TRBV7-8 and TRBJ2-7, with 11 bases aligning to TRBD2. The length of the CDR3 is 16 residues. The junction had 12 bases not matched to a gene; V was cut back by 5 bases and J by 6 bases. Germline CDR1 SGHVS, CDR2 FQNEAQ. The CDR3 coding sequence is TGTGCCAGCAGCCCACCGACTAGCGGGACCCCACTCGAGCAGTACTTC. Translating gives CASSPPTSGTPLEQYF.

This clonotype has just a few counts. The CDR3 is CASSFKLDRTYEQYF. CDR3 sequence (DNA): TGCGCCAGCAGCTTCAAACTGGACAGGACCTACGAGCAGTACTTC. This rearrangement joins TRBV5-1 to TRBJ2-7; TRBD1 matches at 7 bases. This CDR3 is built from 15 residues. CDR1 SGHRS and CDR2 YFSETQ come from the germline V gene. Trimming took 2 bases from V and 2 from J; bases not matched to a gene: 7.